This T cell receptor (beta chain) is from a study of blood T cell repertoires in COVID-19. In the study overall: PBMCs, B-cell-depleted T cells, or T cells provided the cDNA or gDNA that made up the material.

About this clone itself: Within the sample, other DNA sequences also encode this same CDR3.

V shed 2 bases, J shed 4 bases, and the junction held 8 bases outside the gene matches. Germline V CDR1 and CDR2: MNHEY, SVGAGI. This CDR3 contains 16 residues. The protocol was immunoSEQ multiplex PCR, while the TCRdb copy is restricted to in-frame clones and leaves out a portion. This sample carries about 50,000 clones, 79% of them seen once, and the ten largest clones take roughly 25%. This sequence was found in a man aged 65 to 85 with acute or convalescent COVID-19. The specimen was peripheral blood. J is TRBJ1-2 and V is TRBV6-5; 9 bases are a match to TRBD1. As DNA, the CDR3 is TGTGCCAGCAGTTACAGTCGAACAGGGGGCGGCTATGGCTACACCTTC. It yields the protein CASSYSRTGGGYGYTF.